The sequence of this TCR beta chain was determined in a study of cytomegalovirus exposure and HLA in healthy donors. As for the study in general: Per a later analysis, the roughly 670 first-cohort and approximately 120 validation repertoires shared one platform. Broader study findings: It was 164 TCR beta chains that were listed as cytomegalovirus-associated. A few CMV-associated chains proved CMV antigen-specific in vitro.

Assay used: immunoSEQ multiplex PCR; TCRdb lists only in-frame clones, some missing. The data contain about 48,000 clones, 88% of them singletons. Germline V CDR1 and CDR2: SGHNT, YENEEA. The CDR3 contains 13 residues. In regard to this clone: Its antigen is undetermined. One end of the junction fails to match germline, which may point to a read error.

The V call is TRBV11-3, the J call TRBJ2-1; the D is unclear. The sample was PBMCs. The sequence was obtained from a woman younger than 45 in good health and CMV-seronegative. In DNA, the CDR3 is TGCGCCAGCAGCTTAGCTCGGGACAATGAGCAGTTCTTC. It specifies CASSLARDNEQFF.